This T cell receptor (beta chain) was captured in a study of CD8+ T cells in alopecia areata. Regarding this clone: The antigen remains unidentified.

Study-level results: Scalp sample sequencing also detects resident alphabeta T cells of normal skin.

Reverse transcribed after extraction, RNA yielded cDNA as the sequencing template. Profiled with immunoSEQ multiplex PCR; TCRdb holds only in-frame clones, not every one. The profile covers some 100,000 clones, with 55% to 65% appearing a single time and about 3% taken by the ten largest. The CDR3 runs to 15 residues. Trimming removed 7 bases from V and 3 bases from J, with 19 bases in between. The germline V gene encodes CDR1 SQVTM and CDR2 ANQGSEA. V usage is TRBV29-1 and J usage is TRBJ1-5, with D possibly matching TRBD1 (6 bases). The source material was CD4+ T cells sorted from blood. This TCR was sampled from a human donor in good health. CDR3 region: CSARLAGGSNQPQHF. Written as DNA, the CDR3 is TGCAGCGCTCGGCTTGCCGGGGGCTCCAATCAGCCCCAGCATTTT.